The rows below give T cell receptor beta chains drawn from one sample of a study of blood T cell repertoires in COVID-19. Profiling relied on immunoSEQ multiplex PCR, and the TCRdb table lists in-frame clones only, not all of them. The table lists 310,000 or so clones, nearly 90% of them singletons. The sample taken for sequencing was PBMCs or T cells enriched from blood (not recorded which). The origin of the receptors is a woman in her twenties or thirties who had recovered from COVID-19. CDR3s include the opening cysteine and the closing phenylalanine or tryptophan. The D gene is left open where the match is weak. Only some rows state a clone size, as once, few, many or a class for expanded clones.

clone size	V gene	J gene	D gene	CDR3 protein
NA	TRBV20-1	TRBJ2-1	NA	CSAAHFDEQFF
NA	TRBV30	TRBJ2-2	NA	CAWSGIGGTGELFF
few	TRBV25-1	TRBJ2-1	NA	CASSRRGPSYNEQFF
NA	TRBV27	TRBJ2-7	NA	CASSLSGAAGAAYEQYF
NA	TRBV4-1	TRBJ2-7	NA	CASSQDGAYEGQYF
NA	TRBV18	TRBJ2-3	NA	CASSPQARGFTDTQYF
NA	TRBV19	TRBJ2-6	NA	CASIRGTTLAGANVLTF
NA	TRBV12-3/TRBV12-4	TRBJ1-2	TRBD1	CASSFPGGYGYTF
NA	TRBV2	TRBJ2-5	NA	CASTSQKETQYF
NA	TRBV7-2	TRBJ1-6	NA	CASSEQEGNSSPLHF
NA	TRBV30	TRBJ2-1	TRBD1	CAWSADRSSYNEQFF
NA	TRBV9	TRBJ1-3	TRBD1	CASSARPGGRENTIYF
NA	TRBV9	TRBJ2-7	TRBD2	CASSVVGTSSYEQYF
NA	TRBV30	TRBJ1-1	TRBD1	CAWSDTGVPEAFF